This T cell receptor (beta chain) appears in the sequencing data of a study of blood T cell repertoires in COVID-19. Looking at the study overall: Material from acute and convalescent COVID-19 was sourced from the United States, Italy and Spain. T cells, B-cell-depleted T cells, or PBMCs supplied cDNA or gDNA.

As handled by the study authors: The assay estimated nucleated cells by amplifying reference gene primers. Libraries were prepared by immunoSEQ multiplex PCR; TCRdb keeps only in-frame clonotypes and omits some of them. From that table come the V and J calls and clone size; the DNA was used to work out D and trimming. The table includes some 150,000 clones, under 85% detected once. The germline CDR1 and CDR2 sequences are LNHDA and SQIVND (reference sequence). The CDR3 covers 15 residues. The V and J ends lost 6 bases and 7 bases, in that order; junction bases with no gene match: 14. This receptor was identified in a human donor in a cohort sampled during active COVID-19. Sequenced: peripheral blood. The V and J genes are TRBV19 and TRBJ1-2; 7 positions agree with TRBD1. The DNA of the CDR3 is TGTGCCAGTAGCCTAGGGGGCGGTAACCTGAGTGGCTACACCTTC. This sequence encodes CASSLGGGNLSGYTF.